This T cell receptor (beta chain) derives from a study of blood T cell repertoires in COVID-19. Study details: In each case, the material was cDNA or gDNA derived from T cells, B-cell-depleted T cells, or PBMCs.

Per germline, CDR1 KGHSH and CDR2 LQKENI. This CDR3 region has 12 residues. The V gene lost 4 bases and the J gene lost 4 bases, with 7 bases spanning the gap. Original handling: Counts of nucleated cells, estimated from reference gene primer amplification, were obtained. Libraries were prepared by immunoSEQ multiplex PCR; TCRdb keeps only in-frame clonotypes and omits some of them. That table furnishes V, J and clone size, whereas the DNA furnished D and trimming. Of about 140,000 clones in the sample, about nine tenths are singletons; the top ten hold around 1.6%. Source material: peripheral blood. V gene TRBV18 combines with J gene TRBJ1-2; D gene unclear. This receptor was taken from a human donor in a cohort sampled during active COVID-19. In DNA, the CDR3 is TGTGCCAGCTCACAAGAGGTCTATGGCTACACCTTC. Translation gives CASSQEVYGYTF.